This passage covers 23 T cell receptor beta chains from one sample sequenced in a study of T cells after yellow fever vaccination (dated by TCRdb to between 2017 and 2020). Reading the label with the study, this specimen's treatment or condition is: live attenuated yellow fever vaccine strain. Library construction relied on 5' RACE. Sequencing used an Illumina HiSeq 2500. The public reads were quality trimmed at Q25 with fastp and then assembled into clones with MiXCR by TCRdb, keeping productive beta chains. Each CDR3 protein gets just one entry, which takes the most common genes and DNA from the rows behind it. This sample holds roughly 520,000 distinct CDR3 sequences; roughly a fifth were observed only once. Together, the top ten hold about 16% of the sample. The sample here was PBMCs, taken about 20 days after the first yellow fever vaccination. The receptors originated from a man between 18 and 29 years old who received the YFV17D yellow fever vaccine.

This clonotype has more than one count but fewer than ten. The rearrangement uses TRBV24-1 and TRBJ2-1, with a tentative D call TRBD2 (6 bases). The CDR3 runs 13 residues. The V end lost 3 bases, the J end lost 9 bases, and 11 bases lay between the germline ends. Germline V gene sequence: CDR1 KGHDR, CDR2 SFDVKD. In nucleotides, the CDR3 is TGTGCCACCAGTGATCCCCCTAGCGTTGAGCAGTTCTTC. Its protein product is CATSDPPSVEQFF.

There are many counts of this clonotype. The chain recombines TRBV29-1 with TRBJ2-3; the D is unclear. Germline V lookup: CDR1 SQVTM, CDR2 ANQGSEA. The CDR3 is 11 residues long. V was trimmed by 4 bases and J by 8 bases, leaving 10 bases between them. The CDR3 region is CSVGRGATQYF. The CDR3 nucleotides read TGCAGCGTTGGTCGAGGTGCTACGCAGTATTTT.

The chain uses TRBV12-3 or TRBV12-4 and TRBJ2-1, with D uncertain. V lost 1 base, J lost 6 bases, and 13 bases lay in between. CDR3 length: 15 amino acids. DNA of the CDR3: TGTGCCAGCAGTTTAGGCTCTTGGTTGGCCAATGAGCAGTTCTTC. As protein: CASSLGSWLANEQFF.

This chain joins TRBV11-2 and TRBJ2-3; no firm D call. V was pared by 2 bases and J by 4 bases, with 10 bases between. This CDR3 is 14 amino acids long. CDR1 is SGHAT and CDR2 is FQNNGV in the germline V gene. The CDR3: CASSLLNRADTQYF. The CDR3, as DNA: TGTGCCAGCAGCTTACTTAATAGGGCAGATACGCAGTATTTT.

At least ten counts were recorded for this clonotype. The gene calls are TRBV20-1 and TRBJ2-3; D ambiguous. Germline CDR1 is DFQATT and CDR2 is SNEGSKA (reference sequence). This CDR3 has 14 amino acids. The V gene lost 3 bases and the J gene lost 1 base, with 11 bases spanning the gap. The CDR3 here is CSARYSLGTDTQYF. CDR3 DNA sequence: TGCAGTGCTAGGTACTCCTTGGGCACAGATACGCAGTATTTT.

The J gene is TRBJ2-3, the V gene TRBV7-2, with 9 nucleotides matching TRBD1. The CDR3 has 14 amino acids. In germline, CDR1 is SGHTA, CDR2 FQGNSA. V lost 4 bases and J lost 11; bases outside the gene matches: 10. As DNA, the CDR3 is TGTGCCAGCAGCTCGGGACAGGGCCGGTTTAGGCAGTATTTT. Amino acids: CASSSGQGRFRQYF.

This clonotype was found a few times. CDR3: CASSVVTGSNSPLHF. The CDR3, as DNA: TGTGCCAGCAGCGTCGTTACAGGGTCAAATTCACCCCTCCACTTT. The V and J genes are TRBV7-2 and TRBJ1-6; tentative D call: TRBD1 (6 bases). The CDR3 sequence is 15 residues long. The V gene lost 5 bases and the J gene lost 7 bases, with 15 bases spanning the gap. Germline values: CDR1 SGHTA, CDR2 FQGNSA.

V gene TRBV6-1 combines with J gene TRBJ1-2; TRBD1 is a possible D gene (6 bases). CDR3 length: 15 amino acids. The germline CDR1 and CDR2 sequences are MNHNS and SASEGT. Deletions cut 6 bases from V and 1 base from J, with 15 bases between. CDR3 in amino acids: CASSTDRFLNYGYTF. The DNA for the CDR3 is TGTGCCAGCAGCACCGACAGGTTTCTTAACTATGGCTACACCTTC.

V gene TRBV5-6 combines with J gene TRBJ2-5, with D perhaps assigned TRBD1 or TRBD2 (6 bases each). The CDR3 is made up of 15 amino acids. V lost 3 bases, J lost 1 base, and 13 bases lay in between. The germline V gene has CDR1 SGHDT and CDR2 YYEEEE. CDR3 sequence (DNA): TGTGCCAGCAGCTCCCTTACGGGGGCCCAAGAGACCCAGTACTTC. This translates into CASSSLTGAQETQYF. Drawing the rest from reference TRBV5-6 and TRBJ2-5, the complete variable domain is DAGVTQSPTHLIKTRGQQVTLRCSPKSGHDTVSWYQQALGQGPQFIFQYYEEEERQRGNFPDRFSGHQFPNYSSELNVNALLLGDSALYLCASSSLTGAQETQYFGPGTRLLVL.

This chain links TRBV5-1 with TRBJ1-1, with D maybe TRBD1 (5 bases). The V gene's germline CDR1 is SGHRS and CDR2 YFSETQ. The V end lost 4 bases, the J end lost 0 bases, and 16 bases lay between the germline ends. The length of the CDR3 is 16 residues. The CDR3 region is CASSPVATAMNTEAFF. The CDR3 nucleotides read TGCGCCAGCAGCCCCGTAGCGACAGCAATGAACACTGAAGCTTTCTTT.

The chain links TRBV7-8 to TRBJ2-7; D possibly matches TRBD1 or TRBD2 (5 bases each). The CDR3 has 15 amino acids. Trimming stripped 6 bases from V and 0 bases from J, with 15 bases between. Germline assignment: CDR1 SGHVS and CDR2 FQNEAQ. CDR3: CASRMTGTDSYEQYF. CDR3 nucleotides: TGTGCCAGCAGGATGACCGGGACCGACTCCTACGAGCAGTACTTC. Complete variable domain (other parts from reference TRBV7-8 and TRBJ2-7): GAGVSQSPRYKVAKRGQDVALRCDPISGHVSLFWYQQALGQGPEFLTYFQNEAQLDKSGLPSDRFFAERPEGSVSTLKIQRTQQEDSAVYLCASRMTGTDSYEQYFGPGTRLTVT.

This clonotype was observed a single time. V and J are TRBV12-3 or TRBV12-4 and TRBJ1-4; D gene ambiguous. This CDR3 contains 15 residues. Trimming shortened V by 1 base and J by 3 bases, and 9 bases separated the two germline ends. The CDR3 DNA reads TGTGCCAGCAGTTTAGGAGGGCAGTCTAATGAAAAACTGTTTTTT. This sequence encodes CASSLGGQSNEKLFF.

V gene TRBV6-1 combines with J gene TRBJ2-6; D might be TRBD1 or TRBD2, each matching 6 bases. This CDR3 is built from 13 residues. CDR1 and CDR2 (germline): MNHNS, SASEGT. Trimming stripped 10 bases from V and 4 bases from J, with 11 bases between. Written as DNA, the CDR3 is TGTGCCACGGGGGCCGCAGGGGCCAACGTCCTGACTTTC. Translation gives CATGAAGANVLTF.

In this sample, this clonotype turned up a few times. This chain's CDR3 is CASSMSQLNYNEQFF. Here the CDR3 DNA reads TGTGCCAGTAGTATGAGCCAGCTTAACTACAATGAGCAGTTCTTC. The chain is built from TRBV19 and TRBJ2-1, with D hard to call. Per the germline V gene, CDR1 is LNHDA and CDR2 is SQIVND (reference sequence). The CDR3 is 15 residues long. The germline V and J ends were trimmed by 3 bases and 3 bases, with 12 bases remaining between them.

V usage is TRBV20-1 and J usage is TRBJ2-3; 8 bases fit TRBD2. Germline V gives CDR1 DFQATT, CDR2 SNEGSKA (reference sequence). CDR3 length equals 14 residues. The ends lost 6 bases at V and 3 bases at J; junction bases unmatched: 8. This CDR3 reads CSALAGGATDTQYF. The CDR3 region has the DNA TGCAGTGCCCTCGCCGGGGGGGCAACAGATACGCAGTATTTT.

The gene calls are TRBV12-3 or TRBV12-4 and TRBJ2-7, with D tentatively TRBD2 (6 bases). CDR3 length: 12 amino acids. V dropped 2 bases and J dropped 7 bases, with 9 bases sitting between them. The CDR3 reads CASSLQGGEQYV. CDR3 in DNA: TGTGCCAGCAGTTTACAGGGAGGAGAGCAGTACGTC.

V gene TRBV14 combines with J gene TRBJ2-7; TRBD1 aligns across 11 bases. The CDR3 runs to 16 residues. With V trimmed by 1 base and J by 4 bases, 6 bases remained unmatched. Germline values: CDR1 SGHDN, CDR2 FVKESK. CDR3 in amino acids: CASSQGPGQGDYEQYF. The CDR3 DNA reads TGTGCCAGCAGCCAAGGGCCGGGACAGGGGGATTACGAGCAGTACTTC. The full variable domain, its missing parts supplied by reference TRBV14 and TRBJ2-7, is EAGVTQFPSHSVIEKGQTVTLRCDPISGHDNLYWYRRVMGKEIKFLLHFVKESKQDESGMPNNRFLAERTGGTYSTLKVQPAELEDSGVYFCASSQGPGQGDYEQYFGPGTRLTVT.

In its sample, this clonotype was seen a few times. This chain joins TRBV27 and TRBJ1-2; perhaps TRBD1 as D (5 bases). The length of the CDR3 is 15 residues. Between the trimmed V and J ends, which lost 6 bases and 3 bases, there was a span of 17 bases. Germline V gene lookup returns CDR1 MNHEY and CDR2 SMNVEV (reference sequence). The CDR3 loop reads CASRIRATLHYGYTF. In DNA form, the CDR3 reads TGTGCCAGCAGAATCAGGGCTACCCTTCACTATGGCTACACCTTC.

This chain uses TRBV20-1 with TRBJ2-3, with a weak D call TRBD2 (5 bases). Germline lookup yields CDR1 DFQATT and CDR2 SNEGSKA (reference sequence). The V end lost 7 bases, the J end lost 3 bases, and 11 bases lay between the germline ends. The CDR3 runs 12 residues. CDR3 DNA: TGCAGTGGGAGGCTAGAGACAGATACGCAGTATTTT. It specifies CSGRLETDTQYF.

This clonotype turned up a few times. DNA of the CDR3: TGTGCCAGCAGTTTGGGGTGGGGAAACACCATATATTTT. Amino acid sequence: CASSLGWGNTIYF. The rearrangement joins TRBV12-3 or TRBV12-4 to TRBJ1-3; D is unclear. The CDR3 has 13 residues. Trimming shortened V by 3 bases and J by 4 bases, and 7 bases separated the two germline ends.

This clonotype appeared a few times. The CDR3 loop is CSARDPTRDTEAFF. CDR3 nucleotide sequence: TGCAGTGCTAGAGACCCTACCAGGGACACTGAAGCTTTCTTT. The rearrangement uses TRBV20-1 and TRBJ1-1; D is perhaps TRBD1 (5 bases). The CDR3 is 14 residues long. The V end lost 0 bases, the J end lost 3 bases, and 11 bases lay between the germline ends. From germline, CDR1 is DFQATT and CDR2 SNEGSKA (reference sequence).

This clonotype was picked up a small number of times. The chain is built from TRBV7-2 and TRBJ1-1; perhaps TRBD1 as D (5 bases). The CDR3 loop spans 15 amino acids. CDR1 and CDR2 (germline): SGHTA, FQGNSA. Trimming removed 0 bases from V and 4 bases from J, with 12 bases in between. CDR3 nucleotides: TGTGCCAGCAGCTTAGCGCTGGGGGTGGGCACTGAAGCTTTCTTT. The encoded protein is CASSLALGVGTEAFF.

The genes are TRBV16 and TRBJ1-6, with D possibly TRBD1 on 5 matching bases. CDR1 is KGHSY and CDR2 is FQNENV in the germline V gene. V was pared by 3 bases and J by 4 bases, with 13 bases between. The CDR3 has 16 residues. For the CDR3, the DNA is TGTGCCAGCAGCCATATCGCGGGGGAGTATAATTCACCCCTCCACTTT. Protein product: CASSHIAGEYNSPLHF.